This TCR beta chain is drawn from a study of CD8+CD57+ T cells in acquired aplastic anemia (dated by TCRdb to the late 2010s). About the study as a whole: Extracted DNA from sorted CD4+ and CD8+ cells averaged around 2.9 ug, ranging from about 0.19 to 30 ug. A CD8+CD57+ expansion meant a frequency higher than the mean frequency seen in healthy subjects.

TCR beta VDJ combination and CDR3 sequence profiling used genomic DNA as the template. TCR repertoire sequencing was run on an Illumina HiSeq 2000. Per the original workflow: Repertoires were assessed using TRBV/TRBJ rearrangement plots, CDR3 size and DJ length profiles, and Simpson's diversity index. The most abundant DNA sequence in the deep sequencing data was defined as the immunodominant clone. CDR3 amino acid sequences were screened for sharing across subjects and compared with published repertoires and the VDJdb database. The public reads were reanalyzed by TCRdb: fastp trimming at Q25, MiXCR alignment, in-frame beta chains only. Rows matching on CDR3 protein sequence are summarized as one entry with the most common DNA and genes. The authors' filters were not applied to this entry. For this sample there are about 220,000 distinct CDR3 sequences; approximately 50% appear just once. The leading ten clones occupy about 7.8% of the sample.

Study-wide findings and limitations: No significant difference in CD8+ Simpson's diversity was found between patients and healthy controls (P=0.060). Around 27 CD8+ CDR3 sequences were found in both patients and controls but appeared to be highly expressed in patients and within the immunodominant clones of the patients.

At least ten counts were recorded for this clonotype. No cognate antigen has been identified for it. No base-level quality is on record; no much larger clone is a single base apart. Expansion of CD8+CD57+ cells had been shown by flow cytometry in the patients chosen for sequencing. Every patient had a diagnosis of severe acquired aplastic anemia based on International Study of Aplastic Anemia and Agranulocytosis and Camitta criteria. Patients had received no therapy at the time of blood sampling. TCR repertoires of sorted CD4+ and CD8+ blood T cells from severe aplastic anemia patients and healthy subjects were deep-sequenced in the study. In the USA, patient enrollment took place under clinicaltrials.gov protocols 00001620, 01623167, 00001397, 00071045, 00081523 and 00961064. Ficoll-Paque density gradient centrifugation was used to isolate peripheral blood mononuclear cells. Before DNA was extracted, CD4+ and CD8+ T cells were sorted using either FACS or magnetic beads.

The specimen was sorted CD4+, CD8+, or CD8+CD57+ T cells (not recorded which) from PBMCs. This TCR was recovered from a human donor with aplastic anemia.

The bases read TGTGCCAGTAGTATAGGGCCGAATTCGGTTGAGCAGTACTTC. This translates into CASSIGPNSVEQYF. The rearrangement combines TRBV19 with TRBJ2-7; too little of a D gene remains to name it. V and J lose 1 base and 7 bases, and a span of 14 bases separates them. The CDR3 starts with the cysteine, ends with the phenylalanine, and has 14 residues. The DNA shown is the 42-base CDR3, in frame from base 1. Per the germline V gene (reference sequence), LNHDA is the CDR1 and SQIVND is the CDR2.